The clone carrying this TCR beta chain was seen only once. What it recognizes is unknown. Trimming took off 3 bases at V and 5 bases at J, with 5 bases between the two ends. This CDR3 is built from 12 residues. Germline V CDR1 and CDR2: MDHEN, SYDVKM. Then a second PCR, running roughly 7 to 11 cycles, was carried out with a sample-barcoded 5' primer and a J-beta primer mix. A tag from a template-switch adaptor with 12 random nucleotides marked each cDNA molecule. Each CDR3 protein is one row after TCRdb ran MiXCR on the 5' RACE reads. The sample lists about 830,000 distinct CDR3 sequences, around 62% seen once, with 25% to 35% in the top ten. This specimen belongs to a study of blood T cells in healthy people across ages. Study conclusions and caveats: PBMCs went unsorted, and a conclusive naive versus antigen-experienced comparison was therefore prevented. Not knowing donor CMV status may have confounded expanded clonotype changes. In older individuals, TCR beta diversity per million T cells was lower, falling roughly linearly with age.

Source material: blood. The receptor's source is a man aged 25-40 years in good health. This chain uses TRBV28 with TRBJ2-1; no definite D call. This CDR3 reads CASSFDDNEQFF. The CDR3 bases are TGTGCCAGCAGTTTCGATGACAATGAGCAGTTCTTC.